One and the same sample provided the 29 T cell receptor beta chains below, sequenced in a study of STAT5B mutations in CD4+ large granular lymphocyte leukemia (dated by TCRdb to about 2022). The receptor library was made with the immunoSEQ multiplex PCR assay. Sourced from immuneACCESS, this table was stored by TCRdb with only in-frame sequences that have V and J called. A share of the clones is absent; for the studies checked, an unresolved V gene accounts for under half, and the remainder has no known explanation. In all, the sample holds about 40,000 clones, and roughly 80% of those were seen once. Approximately 3.8% of the sample rests with the top ten. Sequences were obtained from CD4+ T cells from blood buffy coats. These receptors were obtained from a human donor in good health.

The chain recombines TRBV2 with TRBJ1-5; no definite D call. Per germline, CDR1 SNHLY and CDR2 FYNNEI. V was pared by 8 bases and J by 1 base, with 6 bases between. The CDR3 length is 12 residues. The CDR3 sequence: CASGPSNQPQHF. The CDR3 DNA follows: TGTGCCAGCGGGCCAAGCAATCAGCCCCAGCATTTT. Full variable domain (rest looked up from reference TRBV2 and TRBJ1-5): EPEVTQTPSHQVTQMGQEVILRCVPISNHLYFYWYRQILGQKVEFLVSFYNNEISEKSEIFDDQFSVERPDGSNFTLKIRSTKLEDSAMYFCASGPSNQPQHFGDGTRLSIL.

The chain recombines TRBV6-4 with TRBJ2-3, with a tentative D call TRBD1 (5 bases). The V gene's germline CDR1 is MRHNA and CDR2 SNTAGT. CDR3 length: 15 residues. Trimming cost V 0 bases and J 1 base, with 8 bases left between them. As DNA, the CDR3 is TGTGCCAGCAGTGACTCGGTGGGGCGCACAGATACGCAGTATTTT. Its protein product is CASSDSVGRTDTQYF.

The chain employs TRBV19 and TRBJ2-7; 8 positions agree with TRBD1. V lost 5 bases and J lost 2; bases outside the gene matches: 5. CDR1 and CDR2 (germline): LNHDA, SQIVND (reference sequence). The CDR3 length is 14 residues. CDR3 coding DNA: TGTGCCAGTAGTCCAGACAGGGGTACCTACGAGCAGTACTTC. It translates to CASSPDRGTYEQYF.

This clone was counted once. The V gene is TRBV25-1, the J gene TRBJ1-1; the D is unclear. The CDR3 covers 13 residues. The germline CDR1 and CDR2 sequences are MGHDK and SYGVNS. Trimming stripped 8 bases from V and 7 bases from J, with 17 bases between. In DNA, the CDR3 is TGTGCCAGCGCCGACCGAGTAAAAGGTGAAGCTTTCTTT. It codes for CASADRVKGEAFF. Full variable domain (missing parts from reference TRBV25-1 and TRBJ1-1): EADIYQTPRYLVIGTGKKITLECSQTMGHDKMYWYQQDPGMELHLIHYSYGVNSTEKGDLSSESTVSRIRTEHFPLTLESARPSHTSQYLCASADRVKGEAFFGQGTRLTVV.

The chain links TRBV29-1 to TRBJ2-1, with 8 positions matching TRBD2. The CDR3 has 14 residues. The V gene end was trimmed by 6 bases and the J gene end by 6 bases; junction bases not matched to a gene: 10. Per germline, CDR1 SQVTM and CDR2 ANQGSEA. The CDR3 sequence: CSVQIAGITNEQFF. The DNA of the CDR3 is TGCAGCGTCCAAATAGCGGGAATAACCAATGAGCAGTTCTTC.

The V call is TRBV7-3, the J call TRBJ2-1, with TRBD2 identical over 16 bases. The germline V gene has CDR1 SGHTA and CDR2 FQGTGA. V lost 3 bases, J lost 7 bases, and 0 bases stayed unmatched. This CDR3 is 15 amino acids long. The CDR3 is CASSLGLAGGNEQFF. Here the CDR3 DNA reads TGTGCCAGCAGCTTGGGACTAGCGGGAGGGAATGAGCAGTTCTTC. The variable domain in full, with the rest retrieved from reference TRBV7-3 and TRBJ2-1, is GAGVSQTPSNKVTEKGKYVELRCDPISGHTALYWYRQSLGQGPEFLIYFQGTGAADDSGLPNDRFFAVRPEGSVSTLKIQRTERGDSAVYLCASSLGLAGGNEQFFGPGTRLTVL.

J is TRBJ1-2 and V is TRBV28, with 10 bases fitting TRBD1. Trimming cost V 8 bases and J 10 bases; bases outside gene matches: 7. The CDR3 spans 12 residues. Germline CDR1 and CDR2: MDHEN and SYDVKM. CDR3 sequence: CASRRTGGPYTF. In nucleotides, the CDR3 is TGTGCCAGCCGTAGGACAGGGGGGCCCTACACCTTC.

V usage is TRBV2 and J usage is TRBJ1-1; the D gene is possibly TRBD1 (6 bases). Trimming left V 6 bases short and J 0 bases short, with 11 bases between. This CDR3 contains 14 residues. The germline V gene has CDR1 SNHLY and CDR2 FYNNEI. CDR3 in DNA: TGTGCCAGCAGCGGACAGATTATGAACACTGAAGCTTTCTTT. As protein: CASSGQIMNTEAFF.

The chain uses TRBV5-1 and TRBJ1-1, with D uncertain. Germline lookup yields CDR1 SGHRS and CDR2 YFSETQ. Trimming removed 2 bases from V and 2 bases from J, with 10 bases in between. The CDR3 sequence is 14 residues long. This chain's CDR3 is CASSLQQINTEAFF. The CDR3 bases are TGCGCCAGCAGCTTACAGCAAATTAACACTGAAGCTTTCTTT.

The chain joins TRBV6-1 to TRBJ2-7; 7 bases are shared with TRBD2. CDR3 size: 15 residues. The junction had 9 bases not matched to a gene; V was cut back by 4 bases and J by 3 bases. The germline V gene has CDR1 MNHNS and CDR2 SASEGT. Here the CDR3 reads CASSGGSGGDYEQYF. CDR3 DNA: TGTGCCAGCAGTGGGGGTAGTGGGGGGGACTACGAGCAGTACTTC.

This chain links TRBV12-5 with TRBJ1-4; D unclear. CDR1 and CDR2 (germline): LGHNT, FRNRAP. Trimming left V 5 bases short and J 8 bases short, with 9 bases between. The CDR3 runs 12 residues. Written as DNA, the CDR3 is TGTGCTAGTGGTGCCCTCAACGAAAAACTGTTTTTT. Amino acids: CASGALNEKLFF.

This clone was found once. The CDR3 sequence: CASSRTGYAEAFF. CDR3 bases: TGTGCCAGCAGTCGAACAGGGTACGCTGAAGCTTTCTTT. This sequence joins TRBV28 and TRBJ1-1; tentative D call: TRBD1 (6 bases). Germline assignment: CDR1 MDHEN and CDR2 SYDVKM. This CDR3 is 13 amino acids long. Trimming removed 5 bases at V and 6 bases at J, with 13 bases between.

This sequence joins TRBV6-6 and TRBJ1-4; D ambiguous. Per germline, CDR1 MNHNY and CDR2 SVGAGI (reference sequence). With 11 bases removed from V and 8 bases from J, the gap between germline ends came to 18 bases. CDR3 length equals 13 residues. DNA for the CDR3: TGTGCCGTTACCACGAGCTTTGGGGAAAAACTGTTTTTT. The encoded protein is CAVTTSFGEKLFF.

The rearrangement links TRBV2 to TRBJ2-3; 9 bases fit TRBD1. Per the germline V gene, CDR1 is SNHLY and CDR2 is FYNNEI. The CDR3 loop spans 16 amino acids. J lost 0 bases, V lost 8 bases, and 9 bases had no gene match. The CDR3 DNA reads as TGTGCCAGCCGAATCGGACAGGGGTTAAGCACAGATACGCAGTATTTT. It encodes CASRIGQGLSTDTQYF.

V is TRBV4-3 and J is TRBJ1-4; D gene unclear. Germline loops: CDR1 LGHNA, CDR2 YSLEER. CDR3 size: 14 residues. Trimming cost V 1 base and J 8 bases, with 11 bases left between them. The CDR3 protein is CASSQGTLGEKLFF. The DNA of the CDR3 is TGCGCCAGCAGCCAAGGCACTCTTGGGGAAAAACTGTTTTTT.

This rearrangement joins TRBV9 to TRBJ1-4; a possible D gene is TRBD1 (5 bases). V lost 0 bases, J lost 13 bases, and 19 bases lay in between. The V gene's germline CDR1 is SGDLS and CDR2 YYNGEE. The CDR3 contains 15 residues. CDR3 region: CASSVEGIGGERLFF. The CDR3 DNA reads TGTGCCAGCAGCGTAGAGGGGATAGGAGGGGAGAGACTGTTTTTT.

V gene TRBV11-1 combines with J gene TRBJ1-1; TRBD1 aligns across 7 bases. This CDR3 has 13 amino acids. Germline CDR1 SGHAT, CDR2 FQDESV (reference sequence). With V trimmed by 5 bases and J by 3 bases, 3 bases remained unmatched. The CDR3 nucleotides read TGTGCCAGCAGCACGACAGGGTACACTGAAGCTTTCTTT. Its translation is CASSTTGYTEAFF. The variable domain in full, with the rest retrieved from reference TRBV11-1 and TRBJ1-1, is EAEVAQSPRYKITEKSQAVAFWCDPISGHATLYWYRQILGQGPELLVQFQDESVVDDSQLPKDRFSAERLKGVDSTLKIQPAELGDSAMYLCASSTTGYTEAFFGQGTRLTVV.

This chain connects TRBV19 to TRBJ2-1, with D perhaps TRBD2 (6 bases). Trimming stripped 10 bases from V and 6 bases from J, with 19 bases between. Looked up from germline, CDR1 is LNHDA and CDR2 is SQIVND (reference sequence). The CDR3 extends over 14 amino acids. Here the CDR3 DNA reads TGTGCCACCAGTCCGGGACTGACCCTCAATGAGCAGTTCTTC. Translating it yields CATSPGLTLNEQFF. Using reference TRBV19 and TRBJ2-1 for the parts outside the CDR3, the full variable domain is DGGITQSPKYLFRKEGQNVTLSCEQNLNHDAMYWYRQDPGQGLRLIYYSQIVNDFQKGDIAEGYSVSREKKESFPLTVTSAQKNPTAFYLCATSPGLTLNEQFFGPGTRLTVL.

CDR3 bases: TGTGCCAGCGGACAGTATCAATTCTCTGGAAACACCATATATTTT. Amino acid sequence: CASGQYQFSGNTIYF. The chain carries TRBV28 and TRBJ1-3, with D possibly TRBD1 on 6 matching bases. This CDR3 region has 15 residues. Germline V gene data show CDR1 as MDHEN and CDR2 as SYDVKM. The V end was cut by 8 bases, the J end by 0 bases, with 14 bases between.

J is TRBJ2-3 and V is TRBV20-1; D gene ambiguous. Germline V gene sequence: CDR1 DFQATT, CDR2 SNEGSKA (reference sequence). This CDR3 region has 11 residues. Between the trimmed V and J ends, which lost 5 bases and 6 bases, there was a span of 9 bases. The CDR3 here is CSAPRSDTQYF. The CDR3, as DNA: TGCAGTGCTCCGAGGTCGGATACGCAGTATTTT.

The V and J genes are TRBV6-5 and TRBJ1-2; D is undetermined. V lost 5 bases and J 9 bases, leaving 13 bases between the germline ends. The germline gives CDR1 MNHEY, CDR2 SVGAGI. This CDR3 has 12 residues. As DNA, the CDR3 is TGTGCCAGCAGTGAAACTTCCACTCGCTACACCTTC. It translates to CASSETSTRYTF.

This clone occurred once. The CDR3 region is CASSLFPRGDTGELFF. In DNA form, the CDR3 reads TGTGCCAGCAGCTTATTCCCCCGGGGGGACACCGGGGAGCTGTTTTTT. The rearrangement links TRBV7-9 to TRBJ2-2; TRBD2 agrees at 7 bases. Losses at the gene ends were 2 bases for V and 3 bases for J; bases not matched to a gene: 6. Germline V lookup: CDR1 SEHNR, CDR2 FQNEAQ (reference sequence). CDR3 size: 16 residues.

This chain uses TRBV4-2 with TRBJ1-2, with D perhaps matching TRBD1 (5 bases). V was cut by 0 bases and J by 4 bases, with 12 bases left in between. CDR3 length equals 15 residues. Germline CDR1 is LGHNA and CDR2 is YNFKEQ. Written as DNA, the CDR3 is TGTGCCAGCAGCCAAGATGGGGGAGAGATCTATGGCTACACCTTC. Translating gives CASSQDGGEIYGYTF.

This clone appeared a few times. The chain couples TRBV5-4 to TRBJ1-1; the D is unclear. Germline CDR1 is SGHNT and CDR2 is YYREEE (reference sequence). V shed 1 base and J shed 5 bases, with 9 bases lying between them. The CDR3 totals 13 residues. CDR3 coding DNA: TGTGCCAGCAGCTTGCTGGGAGTAACTGAAGCTTTCTTT. Protein product: CASSLLGVTEAFF.

The chain has TRBV5-1 and TRBJ1-2; TRBD1 agrees at 8 bases. The CDR3 consists of 15 residues. Per the germline V gene, CDR1 is SGHRS and CDR2 is YFSETQ. V lost 4 bases, J lost 3 bases, and 8 bases stayed unmatched. The CDR3 spells CASSTGTGSYYGYTF. As DNA, the CDR3 is TGCGCCAGCAGCACTGGGACAGGATCCTACTATGGCTACACCTTC.

J is TRBJ1-4 and V is TRBV6-6; D not certain. The CDR3 consists of 15 residues. V lost 0 bases, J lost 0 bases, and 5 bases lay in between. The V gene's germline CDR1 is MNHNY and CDR2 SVGAGI (reference sequence). Here the CDR3 reads CASSYSSATNEKLFF. The CDR3 nucleotides are TGTGCCAGCAGTTACTCGTCTGCAACTAATGAAAAACTGTTTTTT.

The chain uses TRBV5-1 and TRBJ1-1; a possible D gene is TRBD1 (5 bases). The CDR3 is 14 amino acids. Per the germline V gene, CDR1 is SGHRS and CDR2 is YFSETQ. V was pared by 1 base and J by 2 bases, with 9 bases between. The CDR3 reads CASSLTGGNTEAFF. The CDR3 DNA reads TGCGCCAGCAGCTTGACGGGGGGAAACACTGAAGCTTTCTTT.

This rearrangement joins TRBV28 to TRBJ1-2; 7 nucleotides line up with TRBD1. This CDR3 spans 16 amino acids. The V gene's germline CDR1 is MDHEN and CDR2 SYDVKM. V trimming: 8 bases; J trimming: 2 bases; junction bases outside the gene matches: 14. In nucleotides, the CDR3 is TGTGCCAGCGTCGACACCATAACGACAGGGAACTATGGCTACACCTTC. Translating gives CASVDTITTGNYGYTF.

The J gene is TRBJ2-3, the V gene TRBV28, with 7 bases lining up with TRBD1. Germline CDR1 MDHEN, CDR2 SYDVKM. The CDR3 is 19 amino acids. V shed 1 base and J 2 bases; nucleotides not matched to a gene: 15. CDR3 sequence (DNA): TGTGCCAGCAGTTTATTACAGGGGAAGCGGCCATATTACACAGATACGCAGTATTTT. It encodes CASSLLQGKRPYYTDTQYF. Full variable domain (remainder filled in from reference TRBV28 and TRBJ2-3): DVKVTQSSRYLVKRTGEKVFLECVQDMDHENMFWYRQDPGLGLRLIYFSYDVKMKEKGDIPEGYSVSREKKERFSLILESASTNQTSMYLCASSLLQGKRPYYTDTQYFGPGTRLTVL.